The entry that follows covers one T cell receptor (beta chain) sequence. This receptor's antigen is unknown. No much larger clonotype is one base removed from it; base qualities were not supplied. Counted from cysteine to phenylalanine, this CDR3 has 15 amino acids. Only CDR3 DNA remains: 45 bases, in frame from the first base. CDR1 MNHEY and CDR2 SVGAGI are derived from the germline V gene. V drops 6 bases and J drops 1 base, leaving 16 bases in between. To identify antigen-specific CD4+ T cell clonotypes by their expansion, the ViraFEST assay first stimulated PBMC with viral peptide pools and then applied TCR sequencing. After about 9 days of culture, CD4+ T cells were isolated with the EasySep CD4+ T cell isolation kit. Each participant got two doses of an mRNA SARS-CoV-2 vaccine, either BNT162b2 or mRNA-1273. The absence of prior SARS-CoV-2 infection in healthy vaccine recipients was confirmed by negative nucleocapsid antibodies before and after vaccination. Approximately 2 million PBMC per well were cultured with 10 ug/ml peptides in IMDM containing 5% human AB serum, around 10 IU/ml IL-2 and gentamicin. On days 3 and 7, half of the culture medium was replaced with fresh IL-2-containing medium. Unless noted otherwise, every peptide stimulation condition was cultured in triplicate wells. PBMC were separated from whole blood using Ficoll-Paque Plus gradient centrifugation and were then either cryopreserved at -140C or used fresh. The spike proteins of SARS-CoV-2 and of the common cold coronaviruses HCoV-NL63, HCoV-OC43 and HCoV-229E were spanned by overlapping peptide pools. The QIAamp micro DNA kit was used to extract genomic DNA from the cultured CD4+ T cells.

This entry is derived from a study of vaccination effects on CD4 cells after COVID-19 (dated by TCRdb to between 2021 and 2023). Regarding the complete study: Across the study, the median time from the second dose to post-vaccine sampling was 72 days (range 14 to 241). SARS-CoV-2 spike-specific CD4+ TCR repertoires from before and after mRNA vaccination were compared in COVID-19 convalescent patients and in infection-naive vaccine recipients. A total of over nine COVID-19 convalescent patients and a handful of SARS-CoV-2-naive healthy vaccine recipients were included in the full study. The Oncomine TCR Beta short-read assay on an Illumina iSeq 100 was used to sequence cultures from other donors in the study.

Receptor amplification or capture employed the immunoSEQ multiplex PCR assay. DNA from the cultured and isolated CD4+ T cells underwent TCR beta CDR3 sequencing. The published analysis was carried out like this. Non-productive TCR sequences were removed, reads were trimmed to the CDR3 region, and CDR3s of at least 7 amino acids were retained. The MANAFEST web app was used to pick out antigen-specific clonotypes by comparing their expansion in peptide wells with that in reference cultures. To count as positive, a clone had to show expansion at FDR<0.05 compared with the reference and with all other wells, an odds ratio above 5, and a frequency above 0.1% in two replicate wells. A clonotype was defined as cross-reactive if the clonotype was significantly expanded both in SARS-CoV-2 spike wells and in at least one common cold coronavirus spike condition. CDR3 similarity was assessed by Levenshtein distance using the stringdist R package, and unrooted trees were constructed with ape in R 3.6.1. TCRdb holds this immuneACCESS table with in-frame rearrangements only. Some clones are missing; in checked studies, unresolved V genes explain under half, and the rest has no known cause. V and J calls and clone size are those listed in that table; D and trimming were worked out from the DNA. This sample lists 20,000 to 25,000 clones; approximately 76% were detected once. The ten top clones hold about 9.7% of the sample.

The paper as a whole reports these results and caveats: Both infection-induced and vaccine-induced clones contracted markedly at late post-vaccination timepoints, which is consistent with waning T cell responses. Only a small number of convalescent patients were included, and no early post-infection timepoints were available, which limited the study. In healthy vaccine recipients, vaccine-induced clones were almost all SARS-CoV-2 mono-reactive, with only 1 of 255 being cross-reactive with common cold coronaviruses.

Rearrangement joined TRBV6-5 to TRBJ2-7; the D gene is perhaps TRBD2, from 7 matching bases. Source: CD4+ T cells from PBMCs cultured with HCoV-229E spike peptides, taken after COVID-19 vaccination. Interpreted using the paper, the cell subset or site label stands for: HCoV-229E spike overlapping peptide pool stimulation. The receptor's source is a human donor who received a COVID-19 vaccine. In nucleotides, the sequence is TGTGCCAGCAGGGGGGAGGGGGGATCATCCTACGAGCAGTACTTC. This is translated as CASRGEGGSSYEQYF.